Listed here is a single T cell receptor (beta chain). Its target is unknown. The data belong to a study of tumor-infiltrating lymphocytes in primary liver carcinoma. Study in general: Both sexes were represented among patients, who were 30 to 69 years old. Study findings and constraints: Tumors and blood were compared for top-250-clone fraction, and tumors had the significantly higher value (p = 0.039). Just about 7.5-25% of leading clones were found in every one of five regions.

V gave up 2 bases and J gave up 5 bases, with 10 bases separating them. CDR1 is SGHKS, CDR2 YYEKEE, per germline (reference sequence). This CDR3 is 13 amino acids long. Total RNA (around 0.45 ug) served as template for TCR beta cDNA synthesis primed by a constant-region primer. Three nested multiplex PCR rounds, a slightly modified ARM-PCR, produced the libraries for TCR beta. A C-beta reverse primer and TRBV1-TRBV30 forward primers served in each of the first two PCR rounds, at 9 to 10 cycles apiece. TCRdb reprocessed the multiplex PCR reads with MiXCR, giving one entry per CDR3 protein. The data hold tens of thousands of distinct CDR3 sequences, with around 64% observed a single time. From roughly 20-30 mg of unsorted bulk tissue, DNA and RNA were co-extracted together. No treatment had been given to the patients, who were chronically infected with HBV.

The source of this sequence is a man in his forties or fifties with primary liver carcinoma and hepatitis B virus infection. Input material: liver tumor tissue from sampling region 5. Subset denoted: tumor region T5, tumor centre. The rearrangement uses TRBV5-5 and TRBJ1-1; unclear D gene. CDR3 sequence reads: CASSLGTSTEAFF. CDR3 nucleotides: TGTGCCAGCAGCTTAGGAACGTCGACTGAAGCTTTCTTT.